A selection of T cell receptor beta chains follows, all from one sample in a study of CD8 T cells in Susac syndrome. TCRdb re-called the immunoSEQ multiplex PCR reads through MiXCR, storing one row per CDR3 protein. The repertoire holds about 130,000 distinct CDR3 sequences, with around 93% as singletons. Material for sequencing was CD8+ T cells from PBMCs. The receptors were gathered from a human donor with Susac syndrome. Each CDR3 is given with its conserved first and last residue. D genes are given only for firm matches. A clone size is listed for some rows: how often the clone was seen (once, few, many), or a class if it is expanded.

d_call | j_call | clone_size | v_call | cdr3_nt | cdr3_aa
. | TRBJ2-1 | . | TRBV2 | TGTGCCAGCCAGGGCGGGAATGTCGATGAGCAGTTCTTC | CASQGGNVDEQFF
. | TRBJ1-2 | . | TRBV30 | TGTGCCTGGAGTTCCTCTAACTATGGCTACACCTTC | CAWSSSNYGYTF
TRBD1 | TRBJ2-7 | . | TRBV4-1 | TGCGCCAGCAGCCCAGGGACAGCCACCTACGAGCAGTACTTC | CASSPGTATYEQYF
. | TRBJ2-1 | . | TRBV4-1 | TGCGCCAGCAGCCAAGATCTAGGCCAGGGGCTCAATGAGCAGTTCTTC | CASSQDLGQGLNEQFF
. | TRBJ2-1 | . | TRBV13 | TGTGCCAGCAGCCCCCGTGCGGCTAGCCGCGCTGAGCAGTTCTTC | CASSPRAASRAEQFF
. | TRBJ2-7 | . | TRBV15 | TGTGCCACCAGCAGAGCCGGAAGAGGGGAGCAGTACTTC | CATSRAGRGEQYF
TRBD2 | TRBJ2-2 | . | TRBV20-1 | TGCAGTGCTAGAAACGGGAGGGACGAAGTAAACACCGGGGAGCTGTTTTTT | CSARNGRDEVNTGELFF
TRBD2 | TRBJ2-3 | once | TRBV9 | TGTGCCAGCAGCGTGGGACTAGCGGGAGCATGGGGCACAGATACGCAGTATTTT | CASSVGLAGAWGTDTQYF
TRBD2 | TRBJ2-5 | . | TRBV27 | TGTGCCAGCAGTTTATCGAGCGGGAGAGGGGAGACCCAGTACTTC | CASSLSSGRGETQYF
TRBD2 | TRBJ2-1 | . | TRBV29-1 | TGCAGCGTTGACCGCGGGAGGGATTCGGGTGAGCAGTTCTTC | CSVDRGRDSGEQFF
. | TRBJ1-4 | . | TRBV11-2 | TGTGCCAGCAGCCCACTGGACAGCCTTTTAACAACTAATGAAAAACTGTTTTTT | CASSPLDSLLTTNEKLFF
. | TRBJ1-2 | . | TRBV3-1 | TGTGCCAGCAGCCAACGCGGACCCAACTATGGCTACACCTTC | CASSQRGPNYGYTF
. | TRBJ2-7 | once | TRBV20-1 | TGCAGTGTTTTTGGCCAGCCTAAACCACAGAGCTACGAGCAGTACTTC | CSVFGQPKPQSYEQYF
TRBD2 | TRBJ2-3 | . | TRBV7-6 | TGTGCCAGCAGCTTAAGTTTACTAGCGGGATCAGATACGCAGTATTTT | CASSLSLLAGSDTQYF
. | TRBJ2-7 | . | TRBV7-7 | TGTGCTAGCGACTCGACAGATAACTACGAGCAGTACTTC | CASDSTDNYEQYF
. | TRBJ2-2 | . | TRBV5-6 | TGTGCCAGCAGGGTGGGGACTTCGGGGGAGCTGTTTTTT | CASRVGTSGELFF
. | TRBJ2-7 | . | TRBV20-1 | TGCAGTGGCGTTGAGGACAACTACGAGCAGTACTTC | CSGVEDNYEQYF
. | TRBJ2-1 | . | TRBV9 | TGTGCCAGCAGCGTAGCGGGCAGCACCCTTTACAATGAGCAGTTCTTC | CASSVAGSTLYNEQFF
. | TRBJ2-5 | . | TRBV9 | TGTGCCAGCAGCGGAATACAAGAGACCCAGTACTTC | CASSGIQETQYF
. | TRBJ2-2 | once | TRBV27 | TGTGCCAGCAGTTTGGGGACTGCCGTGGGGGAGCTGTTTTTT | CASSLGTAVGELFF
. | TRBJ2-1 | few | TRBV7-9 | TGTGCCAGCAACCCCGGACCTCCATCGGGGCTTGAGCAGTTCTTC | CASNPGPPSGLEQFF
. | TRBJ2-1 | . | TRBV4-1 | TGCGCCAGCAGCCAAAACCCTTCCAATGAGCAGTTCTTC | CASSQNPSNEQFF
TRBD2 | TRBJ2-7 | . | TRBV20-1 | TGCAGTGCTAGGGGGACTAGCGGGAACTCCTACGAGCAGTACTTC | CSARGTSGNSYEQYF
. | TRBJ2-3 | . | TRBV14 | TGTGCCAGCAGCCCCGGACTCTTTGGGTCAGATACGCAGTATTTT | CASSPGLFGSDTQYF
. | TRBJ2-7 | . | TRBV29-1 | TGCAGCGCCCGCCACGGTACAGGGAATTACGAGCAGTACTTC | CSARHGTGNYEQYF